A single sample gave rise to the 2 T cell receptor beta chains below, sequenced in a study of cytomegalovirus exposure and HLA in healthy donors. PCR involved 60 Vbeta and 13 Jbeta primers. Libraries were prepared by immunoSEQ multiplex PCR; TCRdb keeps only in-frame clonotypes and omits some of them. The table lists around 160,000 clones, 70% of them singletons. The material sequenced was PBMCs. These receptors all stem from a man aged 18-30 years in good health and CMV-seropositive.

This clone turned up a few times. This chain uses TRBV9 with TRBJ2-5, with 10 bases identical to TRBD2. Germline V gene sequence: CDR1 SGDLS, CDR2 YYNGEE. The V gene end was trimmed by 4 bases and the J gene end by 5 bases; junction bases not matched to a gene: 8. CDR3 length equals 15 residues. In DNA form, the CDR3 reads TGTGCCAGCAGCTCAGCCATAGCGGGGGGCGAGACCCAGTACTTC. The encoded protein is CASSSAIAGGETQYF.

The chain carries TRBV6-1 and TRBJ1-3; possible D gene TRBD1, 5 bases. Germline CDR1 and CDR2: MNHNS and SASEGT. The CDR3 spans 14 residues. V was trimmed by 2 bases and J by 4 bases, leaving 9 bases between them. In nucleotides, the CDR3 is TGTGCCAGCAGTGAAAGGGGTTCGGGAAACACCATATATTTT. Protein sequence: CASSERGSGNTIYF.